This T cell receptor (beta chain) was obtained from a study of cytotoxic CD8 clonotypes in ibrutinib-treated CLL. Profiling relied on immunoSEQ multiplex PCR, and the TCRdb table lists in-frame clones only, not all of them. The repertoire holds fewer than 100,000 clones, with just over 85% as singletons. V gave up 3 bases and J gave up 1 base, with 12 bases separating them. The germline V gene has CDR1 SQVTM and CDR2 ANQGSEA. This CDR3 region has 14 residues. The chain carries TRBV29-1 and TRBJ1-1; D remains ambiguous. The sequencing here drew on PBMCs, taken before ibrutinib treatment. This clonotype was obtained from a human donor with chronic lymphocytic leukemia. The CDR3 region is CSVDARRTNTEAFF. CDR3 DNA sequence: TGCAGCGTTGACGCCCGTAGGACGAACACTGAAGCTTTCTTT.